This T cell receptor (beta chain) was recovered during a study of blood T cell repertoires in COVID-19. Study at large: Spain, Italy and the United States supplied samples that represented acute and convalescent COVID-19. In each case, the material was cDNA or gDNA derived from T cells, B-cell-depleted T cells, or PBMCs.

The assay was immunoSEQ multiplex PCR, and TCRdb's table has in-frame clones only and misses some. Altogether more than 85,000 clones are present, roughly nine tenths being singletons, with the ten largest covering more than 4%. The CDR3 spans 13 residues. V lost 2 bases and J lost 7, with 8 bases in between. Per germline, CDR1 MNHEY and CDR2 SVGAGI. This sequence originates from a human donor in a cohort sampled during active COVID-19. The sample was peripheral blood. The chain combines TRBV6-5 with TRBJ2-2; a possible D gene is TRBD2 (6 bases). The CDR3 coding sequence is TGTGCCAGCAGTTACCGGGGGAACGGGGAGCTGTTTTTT. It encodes CASSYRGNGELFF.